A single sample gave rise to the 20 T cell receptor beta chains below, sequenced in a study of blood T cells in healthy people across ages. For the second PCR, which ran for about 7 to 11 cycles, a sample-barcoded 5' primer and a J-beta primer mix were used. TCRdb analysed the 5' RACE reads with MiXCR anew, one entry per CDR3 protein. The profile shows roughly 860,000 distinct CDR3 sequences, approximately 59% of them singletons. Material for sequencing was blood. The receptor source for this set is a man aged 30 to 45 in good health.

V gene TRBV6-5 combines with J gene TRBJ2-5; possibly TRBD2 for D (5 bases). Germline assignment: CDR1 MNHEY and CDR2 SVGAGI. The ends were cut back, 10 bases at V and 5 bases at J, with 17 bases in the middle. This CDR3 has 13 residues. The CDR3 nucleotides read TGTGCCACCGCGGGCTTCCATGGGGAGACCCAGTACTTC. It yields the protein CATAGFHGETQYF.

The chain employs TRBV7-9 and TRBJ2-1; 7 bases match TRBD1. This CDR3 has 12 amino acids. CDR1 is SEHNR, CDR2 FQNEAQ, per germline (reference sequence). V lost 5 bases to trimming and J lost 13 bases; unmatched junction nucleotides: 8. CDR3 nucleotide sequence: TGTGCCAGCAGCGTAGACAGGGCTTCACAGTTCTTC. It encodes CASSVDRASQFF.

The chain combines TRBV6-5 with TRBJ2-6, with 7 nucleotides matching TRBD1. This CDR3 contains 16 residues. V lost 7 bases and J lost 0; bases outside the gene matches: 6. The germline gives CDR1 MNHEY, CDR2 SVGAGI. In nucleotides, the CDR3 is TGTGCCAGCAAGGAGACAGGGTTCTCTGGGGCCAACGTCCTGACTTTC. Its translation is CASKETGFSGANVLTF.

The rearrangement links TRBV2 to TRBJ2-7, with D maybe TRBD2 (6 bases). The V end was cut by 7 bases, the J end by 3 bases, with 16 bases between. The CDR3 spans 14 residues. Germline CDR1 reads SNHLY; CDR2 reads FYNNEI. CDR3 loop: CASTRGGNDYEQYF. CDR3 in DNA: TGTGCCAGCACCAGAGGAGGGAATGACTACGAGCAGTACTTC. Filled out from reference TRBV2 and TRBJ2-7, the complete variable domain reads EPEVTQTPSHQVTQMGQEVILRCVPISNHLYFYWYRQILGQKVEFLVSFYNNEISEKSEIFDDQFSVERPDGSNFTLKIRSTKLEDSAMYFCASTRGGNDYEQYFGPGTRLTVT.

V gene TRBV28 combines with J gene TRBJ2-4; 10 nucleotides match TRBD1. The J call is uncertain, as TRBJ2-7 better fits the DNA end. This CDR3 comprises 15 residues. Germline-derived CDR1 and CDR2 are MDHEN and SYDVKM. This CDR3 reads CASNLLGQGRNEQYF. The CDR3 nucleotides are TGTGCCAGCAACCTTTTGGGACAGGGGAGGAACGAGCAGTACTTC.

This clonotype was counted ten times or more. The V call is TRBV14, the J call TRBJ2-4, with D unresolved. This CDR3 spans 15 amino acids. Trimming removed 5 bases at V and 3 bases at J, with 14 bases between. CDR1 is SGHDN, CDR2 FVKESK, per germline. CDR3 region: CASSKDGRLKNIQYF. CDR3 DNA: TGTGCCAGCAGCAAGGACGGTCGGCTCAAAAACATTCAGTACTTC.

The chain combines TRBV2 with TRBJ2-3, with D perhaps matching TRBD1 (5 bases). V dropped 3 bases and J dropped 2 bases, with 9 bases sitting between them. The CDR3 runs 14 residues. Germline CDR1 SNHLY, CDR2 FYNNEI. In nucleotides, the CDR3 is TGTGCCAGCAGTGAGGGGCAGGCCACAGATACGCAGTATTTT. The encoded protein is CASSEGQATDTQYF.

The CDR3 DNA reads TGTGCCAGCAGTTTAGGACCAGCGGGTGTCGGGGAGCAGTACTTC. This sequence encodes CASSLGPAGVGEQYF. This sequence joins TRBV12-3 or TRBV12-4 and TRBJ2-5, with a possible D match to TRBD2 (6 bases). V was shortened by 1 base and J by 11 bases, with 20 bases between the two germline ends. There are 15 residues in the CDR3.

The rearrangement uses TRBV5-1 and TRBJ2-3; D ambiguous. The V and J ends lost 5 bases and 2 bases respectively, with 6 bases between them. The CDR3 sequence is 12 residues long. Germline V gives CDR1 SGHRS, CDR2 YFSETQ. The CDR3 bases are TGCGCCAGCAGAGCCGACACAGATACGCAGTATTTT. It yields the protein CASRADTDTQYF.

This clonotype was detected only once. This sequence may be a read error, since a much larger clone differs from it by one base. The V and J genes are TRBV11-1 and TRBJ1-2; D is perhaps TRBD1 (6 bases). The CDR3 totals 13 residues. CDR1 is SGHAT and CDR2 is FQDESV in the germline V gene (reference sequence). With 3 bases removed from V and 4 bases from J, the gap between germline ends came to 9 bases. CDR3 nucleotide sequence: TGTGCCAGCAGCTTTGGACAGACCTATGGCTACACCTTC. It encodes CASSFGQTYGYTF. Combining the CDR3 with reference TRBV11-1 and TRBJ1-2 gives the whole variable domain EAEVAQSPRYKITEKSQAVAFWCDPISGHATLYWYRQILGQGPELLVQFQDESVVDDSQLPKDRFSAERLKGVDSTLKIQPAELGDSAMYLCASSFGQTYGYTFGSGTRLTVV.

This clonotype was counted between two and nine times. The chain has TRBV27 and TRBJ2-7; 8 positions agree with TRBD2. Germline trimming cut 5 bases from V and 5 bases from J; bases unmatched to any gene: 8. CDR1 and CDR2 (germline): MNHEY, SMNVEV (reference sequence). This CDR3 is built from 14 residues. CDR3 in amino acids: CASSPSRGADEQYF. Written as DNA, the CDR3 is TGTGCCAGCAGTCCGTCGCGGGGGGCTGACGAGCAGTACTTC.

This chain joins TRBV7-2 and TRBJ2-5, with no clear D. The V end was cut by 8 bases, the J end by 4 bases, with 11 bases between. The CDR3 loop spans 12 amino acids. In germline, CDR1 is SGHTA, CDR2 FQGNSA. CDR3 region: CASGHSRETQYF. The CDR3, as DNA: TGTGCCAGCGGTCACTCGAGAGAGACCCAGTACTTC.

The rearrangement links TRBV28 to TRBJ2-3; D might be TRBD2 (7 bases). The CDR3 is made up of 15 amino acids. Between the trimmed V and J ends, which lost 3 bases and 1 base, there was a span of 11 bases. CDR1 and CDR2 from the germline V gene are MDHEN and SYDVKM. The CDR3 reads CASSFGGARTDTQYF. The CDR3, as DNA: TGTGCCAGCAGTTTTGGGGGGGCGCGCACAGATACGCAGTATTTT. Using reference TRBV28 and TRBJ2-3 for the parts outside the CDR3, the full variable domain is DVKVTQSSRYLVKRTGEKVFLECVQDMDHENMFWYRQDPGLGLRLIYFSYDVKMKEKGDIPEGYSVSREKKERFSLILESASTNQTSMYLCASSFGGARTDTQYFGPGTRLTVL.

CDR3 residues: CASSWKTAGGDEQYF. Here the CDR3 DNA reads TGTGCCAGCAGTTGGAAGACAGCGGGCGGCGATGAGCAGTACTTC. The rearrangement uses TRBV6-5 and TRBJ2-5; possibly TRBD2 for D (6 bases). The CDR3 loop spans 15 amino acids. CDR1 MNHEY and CDR2 SVGAGI come from the germline V gene. V lost 4 bases to trimming and J lost 11 bases, with 23 bases between them.

This chain connects TRBV9 to TRBJ2-7, with 11 nucleotides matching TRBD1. The CDR3 runs to 14 residues. J lost 8 bases, V lost 3 bases, and 7 bases had no gene match. Germline CDR1 and CDR2: SGDLS and YYNGEE. In nucleotides, the CDR3 is TGTGCCAGCAGCGCCGGGACAGGGGGATATAAGCAGTACTTC. The encoded protein is CASSAGTGGYKQYF. Drawing the rest from reference TRBV9 and TRBJ2-7, the complete variable domain is DSGVTQTPKHLITATGQRVTLRCSPRSGDLSVYWYQQSLDQGLQFLIQYYNGEERAKGNILERFSAQQFPDLHSELNLSSLELGDSALYFCASSAGTGGYKQYFGPGTRLTVT.

V gene TRBV29-1 combines with J gene TRBJ2-7, with D unclear. The CDR3 runs 12 residues. The V gene lost 5 bases and the J gene lost 1 base, with 9 bases spanning the gap. Germline values: CDR1 SQVTM, CDR2 ANQGSEA. The DNA of the CDR3 is TGCAGCGTTTTCTTCCCTTCCTACGAGCAGTACTTC. It specifies CSVFFPSYEQYF.

The V call is TRBV3-1, the J call TRBJ2-4; 9 positions agree with TRBD1. The end of the DNA fits TRBJ2-5 better, so the J call may be wrong. The CDR3 length is 17 residues. Looked up from germline, CDR1 is LGHDT and CDR2 is YNNKEL (reference sequence). The CDR3 nucleotides are TGTGCCAGCAGCCAAGTATGGGGACAGGGTATTTCGGAGACCCAGTACTTC. Translating it yields CASSQVWGQGISETQYF.

The gene calls are TRBV5-1 and TRBJ1-5; TRBD1 aligns across 7 bases. Germline CDR1 reads SGHRS; CDR2 reads YFSETQ. This CDR3 comprises 13 residues. V shed 3 bases and J 5 bases; nucleotides not matched to a gene: 2. The CDR3 bases are TGCGCCAGCAGCTGGGACAGCCATCAGCCCCAGCATTTT. Residues: CASSWDSHQPQHF.

The V and J genes are TRBV12-3 or TRBV12-4 and TRBJ1-1; D is uncertain. There are 14 residues in the CDR3. Trimming took off 5 bases at V and 0 bases at J, with 10 bases between the two ends. The DNA for the CDR3 is TGTGCCAGCAGTCCGTCGGAAGTGAACACTGAAGCTTTCTTT. Its translation is CASSPSEVNTEAFF.

This chain links TRBV20-1 with TRBJ2-7; perhaps TRBD2 as D (6 bases). Trimming cost V 1 base and J 2 bases, with 12 bases left between them. CDR1 DFQATT and CDR2 SNEGSKA come from the germline V gene (reference sequence). This CDR3 region has 14 residues. CDR3 in amino acids: CSARGGVGAYEQYF. As DNA, the CDR3 is TGCAGTGCTAGAGGGGGGGTAGGGGCCTACGAGCAGTACTTC.